This T cell receptor beta chain is drawn from a study of T cells in women clearing cervical HPV infection. On the study more broadly: HLA type stays a possible confounder, typing being limited. Findings and limits, study-wide: Unknown T-cell numbers per sample may underlie the richness differences.

Produced via immunoSEQ multiplex PCR; TCRdb's table is partial and in-frame only. The data include 30,000 to 45,000 clones; the top ten clones carry 6.4%. As regards this clone: Antigen unknown.

Each participant carried one incident cervical HPV16 infection only. The source material was blood buffy coat. The receptor comes from a woman between 18 and 69 years old with a cervical HPV16 infection that either progressed to CIN3+ or cleared (not recorded which).

The sequenced CDR3 bases are TGCGCCAGCAGCCCCGGGACGGAGGGGGTAGGCGAG. Translation: CASSPGTEGVGE. The entire CDR3 protein reads CASSPGTEGVGEQYF. V is TRBV5-1 and J is TRBJ2-7; either TRBD1 or TRBD2 may supply D (6 bases each). Coverage ceases 3 residues before the CDR3 finishes, and the germline J gene fills in the end. V was shortened by 4 bases and J by 6 bases, with 20 bases between the two germline ends. Germline CDR1 reads SGHRS; CDR2 reads YFSETQ. The CDR3 sequence is 15 residues long.